The 24 T cell receptor beta chains listed next were all sequenced from one sample in a study of a mutant IDH1 vaccine in newly diagnosed glioma. Libraries were prepared by immunoSEQ multiplex PCR; TCRdb keeps only in-frame clonotypes and omits some of them. Of roughly 86,000 clones in the sample, roughly nine tenths were seen once. Sample time point: week 47, end of study. Vaccine doses each comprised 300 ug of mutant IDH1 20-mer peptide, with topical imiquimod. No antigens are known for them. The sequenced sample was PBMCs, obtained from a glioma patient whose treatment included an IDH1 peptide vaccine. These receptors were collected from a woman aged 45-59 years with glioma.

The chain is built from TRBV18 and TRBJ2-1; 11 bases align to TRBD1. V shed 3 bases, J shed 5 bases, and the junction held 3 bases outside the gene matches. Germline CDR1 is KGHSH and CDR2 is LQKENI. The CDR3 has 15 amino acids. CDR3 DNA sequence: TGTGCCAGCTCACCCCCGGGACAGGGGGACAATGAGCAGTTCTTC. Translating it yields CASSPPGQGDNEQFF.

The chain employs TRBV10-1 and TRBJ2-2; unclear D gene. The CDR3 loop spans 13 amino acids. In germline, CDR1 is WNHNN, CDR2 SYGVQD (reference sequence). V was pared by 8 bases and J by 7 bases, with 14 bases between. CDR3 protein: CASAPALLGELFF. CDR3 nucleotides: TGCGCCAGCGCTCCAGCGCTCCTCGGGGAGCTGTTTTTT.

The count of this clone is one. V and J are TRBV19 and TRBJ2-5, with D tentatively TRBD2 (6 bases). V was trimmed by 8 bases and J by 3 bases, leaving 19 bases between them. The CDR3 has 15 amino acids. CDR1 and CDR2 from the germline V gene are LNHDA and SQIVND (reference sequence). CDR3 loop: CASGVLGGREETQYF. The CDR3 nucleotides read TGTGCCAGTGGGGTGCTGGGGGGTAGAGAAGAGACCCAGTACTTC.

The gene calls are TRBV7-9 and TRBJ1-5, with 9 bases identical to TRBD1. V lost 1 base and J lost 5; bases outside the gene matches: 3. The CDR3 totals 15 residues. Per the germline V gene, CDR1 is SEHNR and CDR2 is FQNEAQ (reference sequence). The CDR3 coding sequence is TGTGCCAGCAGCTTAGGGACAGGGGAAGATCAGCCCCAGCATTTT. Residues: CASSLGTGEDQPQHF.

This chain links TRBV10-3 with TRBJ1-5; no clear D gene. This CDR3 comprises 12 residues. Germline CDR1 ENHRY, CDR2 SYGVKD. V was shortened by 4 bases and J by 5 bases, with 6 bases between the two germline ends. CDR3 in amino acids: CAISGVDQPQHF. The CDR3 DNA reads TGTGCCATCAGTGGGGTCGATCAGCCCCAGCATTTT.

The chain links TRBV7-3 to TRBJ2-2; no reliable D call. Trimming stripped 2 bases from V and 0 bases from J, with 7 bases between. CDR3 length: 15 residues. Germline CDR1 reads SGHTA; CDR2 reads FQGTGA. This CDR3 is CASSLGLANTGELFF. CDR3 coding DNA: TGTGCCAGCAGCTTAGGGTTGGCGAACACCGGGGAGCTGTTTTTT.

This chain links TRBV5-1 with TRBJ2-5; 8 nucleotides agree with TRBD1. CDR1 SGHRS and CDR2 YFSETQ come from the germline V gene. The CDR3 length is 14 residues. Losses at the gene ends were 0 bases for V and 5 bases for J; bases not matched to a gene: 3. CDR3 in amino acids: CASSLDRGDETQYF. CDR3 nucleotides: TGCGCCAGCAGCTTGGACAGGGGGGACGAGACCCAGTACTTC. Full variable domain (missing parts from reference TRBV5-1 and TRBJ2-5): KAGVTQTPRYLIKTRGQQVTLSCSPISGHRSVSWYQQTPGQGLQFLFEYFSETQRNKGNFPGRFSGRQFSNSRSEMNVSTLELGDSALYLCASSLDRGDETQYFGPGTRLLVL.

This clone was counted only a few times. The J gene is TRBJ2-3, the V gene TRBV13; D may be TRBD1 (5 bases). Germline loops: CDR1 PRHDT, CDR2 FYEKMQ (reference sequence). V was cut by 0 bases and J by 6 bases, with 13 bases left in between. The CDR3 runs 15 residues. The chain's CDR3 is CASSLGVGGADTQYF. CDR3 in DNA: TGTGCCAGCAGCTTAGGGGTAGGTGGGGCCGATACGCAGTATTTT. Together with reference TRBV13 and TRBJ2-3, the CDR3 gives the full variable domain: AAGVIQSPRHLIKEKRETATLKCYPIPRHDTVYWYQQGPGQDPQFLISFYEKMQSDKGSIPDRFSAQQFSDYHSELNMSSLELGDSALYFCASSLGVGGADTQYFGPGTRLTVL.

This clone was seen more than once but under ten times. The chain employs TRBV2 and TRBJ2-2; possibly TRBD2 for D (5 bases). V was pared by 7 bases and J by 7 bases, with 7 bases between. In germline, CDR1 is SNHLY, CDR2 FYNNEI. The CDR3 runs 11 residues. CDR3 sequence: CASTSGGELFF. The CDR3 bases are TGTGCCAGCACAAGCGGCGGGGAGCTGTTTTTT.

The V gene is TRBV27, the J gene TRBJ1-6, with D unresolved. The CDR3 runs 18 residues. Per germline, CDR1 MNHEY and CDR2 SMNVEV (reference sequence). The V end lost 4 bases, the J end lost 10 bases, and 26 bases lay between the germline ends. Here the CDR3 DNA reads TGTGCCAGCAGTTCCTACCCTACAGCAGCCGCCATCCGGTCACCCCTCCACTTT. Protein product: CASSSYPTAAAIRSPLHF.

The V call is TRBV9, the J call TRBJ2-7; D tentatively reads TRBD1 or TRBD2 (5 bases each). This CDR3 contains 18 residues. From germline, CDR1 is SGDLS and CDR2 YYNGEE. Trimming cost V 0 bases and J 2 bases, with 21 bases left between them. This CDR3 is CASSVAPWGSPGPYEQYF. DNA of the CDR3: TGTGCCAGCAGCGTAGCCCCCTGGGGTTCCCCGGGGCCCTACGAGCAGTACTTC.

The rearrangement uses TRBV30 and TRBJ2-7; D call uncertain. The germline V gene has CDR1 GTSNPN and CDR2 SVGIG (reference sequence). Between the trimmed V and J ends, which lost 2 bases and 7 bases, there was a span of 18 bases. The CDR3 runs 14 residues. The CDR3 loop is CAWSILRLPREQYF. Written as DNA, the CDR3 is TGTGCCTGGAGTATCTTACGGCTGCCGCGGGAGCAGTACTTC.

The V call is TRBV7-6, the J call TRBJ2-7; TRBD1 aligns across 9 bases. The V and J ends lost 5 bases and 5 bases, in that order; junction bases with no gene match: 4. Per germline, CDR1 SGHVS and CDR2 FNYEAQ. This CDR3 is 13 amino acids long. The CDR3 coding sequence is TGTGCCAGCAGCCCGGGACAGGGCAACGAGCAGTACTTC. Translating gives CASSPGQGNEQYF.

CDR3 bases: TGTGCCAGCAGCTTGGAAGGGGAGCTGTTTTTT. It encodes CASSLEGELFF. The V and J genes are TRBV5-4 and TRBJ2-2; D unresolved. Trimming removed 0 bases from V and 8 bases from J, with 2 bases in between. The CDR3 is 11 amino acids. Per germline, CDR1 SGHNT and CDR2 YYREEE (reference sequence).

The chain links TRBV7-9 to TRBJ1-2, with D possibly matching TRBD1 (6 bases). The V gene lost 1 base and the J gene lost 0 bases, with 9 bases spanning the gap. The CDR3 has 15 amino acids. CDR1 is SEHNR, CDR2 FQNEAQ, per germline (reference sequence). DNA for the CDR3: TGTGCCAGCAGCTTAGTGGACAGTCCTAACTATGGCTACACCTTC. It translates to CASSLVDSPNYGYTF.

A word on this clone: The sample holds other DNA sequences that translate to the same CDR3. The gene calls are TRBV7-3 and TRBJ1-5; D unclear. The CDR3 is made up of 13 amino acids. V lost 0 bases and J lost 4, with 4 bases in between. The germline V gene encodes CDR1 SGHTA and CDR2 FQGTGA. The CDR3 spells CASSLTGNQPQHF. As DNA, the CDR3 is TGTGCCAGCAGCTTAACAGGGAATCAGCCCCAGCATTTT.

This clone was recorded a few times. This chain connects TRBV9 to TRBJ1-1; possible D gene TRBD1, 5 bases. CDR1 is SGDLS and CDR2 is YYNGEE in the germline V gene. V was shortened by 0 bases and J by 1 base, with 7 bases between the two germline ends. The CDR3 is 14 residues long. CDR3 in DNA: TGTGCCAGCAGCGTAGTCGGGGGGAACACTGAAGCTTTCTTT. Its protein is CASSVVGGNTEAFF.

The V gene is TRBV5-4, the J gene TRBJ2-2; D is perhaps TRBD2 (6 bases). Trimming took off 3 bases at V and 2 bases at J, with 11 bases between the two ends. Germline loops: CDR1 SGHNT, CDR2 YYREEE (reference sequence). CDR3 length: 15 residues. In nucleotides, the CDR3 is TGTGCCAGCAGCTCAGCGGGTCTCAACACCGGGGAGCTGTTTTTT. It is translated as CASSSAGLNTGELFF. Complete variable domain (other parts from reference TRBV5-4 and TRBJ2-2): ETGVTQSPTHLIKTRGQQVTLRCSSQSGHNTVSWYQQALGQGPQFIFQYYREEENGRGNFPPRFSGLQFPNYSSELNVNALELDDSALYLCASSSAGLNTGELFFGEGSRLTVL.

The V and J genes are TRBV6-1 and TRBJ2-3; 12 bases map to TRBD2. Looked up from germline, CDR1 is MNHNS and CDR2 is SASEGT. With 5 bases clipped from V and 4 bases from J, the junction kept 4 bases outside the gene matches. The CDR3 extends over 15 amino acids. CDR3 nucleotide sequence: TGTGCCAGCAGTTTTCTAGCGGGAGGGCCAGATACGCAGTATTTT. It yields the protein CASSFLAGGPDTQYF.

The V call is TRBV7-2, the J call TRBJ2-7; tentatively, D is TRBD2 (6 bases). The germline V and J ends were trimmed by 5 bases and 2 bases, with 10 bases remaining between them. Germline V lookup: CDR1 SGHTA, CDR2 FQGNSA. CDR3 size: 13 residues. DNA for the CDR3: TGTGCCAGCAGCCGGGACTTCACCTACGAGCAGTACTTC. Translation: CASSRDFTYEQYF. Together with reference TRBV7-2 and TRBJ2-7, the CDR3 gives the full variable domain: GAGVSQSPSNKVTEKGKDVELRCDPISGHTALYWYRQSLGQGLEFLIYFQGNSAPDKSGLPSDRFSAERTGGSVSTLTIQRTQQEDSAVYLCASSRDFTYEQYFGPGTRLTVT.

The sample holds one count of this clone. The genes are TRBV19 and TRBJ1-2, with TRBD1 as a possible D gene (5 bases). Trimming pared 7 bases from V and 5 bases from J, leaving 20 bases between. Germline lookup yields CDR1 LNHDA and CDR2 SQIVND (reference sequence). The CDR3 has 15 residues. CDR3 sequence reads: CASTGRAAFVYGYTF. The CDR3 DNA reads as TGTGCCAGTACGGGCAGGGCTGCCTTCGTTTATGGCTACACCTTC. The full variable domain, completed using reference TRBV19 and TRBJ1-2, is DGGITQSPKYLFRKEGQNVTLSCEQNLNHDAMYWYRQDPGQGLRLIYYSQIVNDFQKGDIAEGYSVSREKKESFPLTVTSAQKNPTAFYLCASTGRAAFVYGYTFGSGTRLTVV.

The chain combines TRBV5-7 with TRBJ2-7; D remains unclear. TRBV5-7 is assigned to the ORF class and has an uncertain function. With 2 bases removed from V and 5 bases from J, the gap between germline ends came to 8 bases. This CDR3 has 12 amino acids. Here the CDR3 DNA reads TGTGCCAGCAGCTTTTTTGGAAACGAGCAGTACTTC. Protein: CASSFFGNEQYF.

The chain employs TRBV11-2 and TRBJ2-7; D possibly uses TRBD1 or TRBD2 (6 bases each). CDR1 and CDR2 (germline): SGHAT, FQNNGV. CDR3 size: 14 residues. The germline V and J ends were trimmed by 6 bases and 0 bases, with 12 bases remaining between them. The CDR3 nucleotides are TGTGCCAGCAGTCCGCGGGACAACTCCTACGAGCAGTACTTC. This translates into CASSPRDNSYEQYF.

The CDR3 DNA reads as TGTGCCAGCAGCGTAGGGACAGAGAACACCGGGGAGCTGTTTTTT. Translation gives CASSVGTENTGELFF. The chain combines TRBV9 with TRBJ2-2; tentatively, D is TRBD1 (6 bases). The CDR3 is 15 residues long. Trimming took off 0 bases at V and 1 base at J, with 7 bases between the two ends. Per germline, CDR1 SGDLS and CDR2 YYNGEE.